This is a list of T cell receptor beta chains from one sample in a study of Ad26.COV2.S vaccination and SARS-CoV-2 variants. Data came from immunoSEQ multiplex PCR; TCRdb stores just in-frame clones and leaves some out. The repertoire consists of under 300,000 clones, with around 88% occurring once and the leading ten covering roughly 3%. The specimen comprised peripheral blood, sampled in a trial of Ad26.COV2.S vaccine versus placebo. These receptors came from a person between 18 and 65 years old who received the Ad26.COV2.S COVID-19 vaccine or a placebo. CDR3s include the opening cysteine and the closing phenylalanine or tryptophan. Each record gives: CDR3 DNA, CDR3 protein, J gene, clone size, D gene, CDR3 length, V gene. A D gene is named only where the DNA matches it firmly. Size is stated for part of the rows, as once, few or many counts, or as a class when the clone is expanded.

CDR3nt: TGTGCCAGTAGTACCATCAATCAGCCCCAGCATTTT; CDR3aa: CASSTINQPQHF; j_gene: TRBJ1-5; abundance: -; d_gene: -; len: 12; v_gene: TRBV19
CDR3nt: TGTGCCAGTAGTATGTCCCGCGGACAGGGGCATGGCTACACCTTC; CDR3aa: CASSMSRGQGHGYTF; j_gene: TRBJ1-2; abundance: -; d_gene: TRBD1; len: 15; v_gene: TRBV19
CDR3nt: TGCGCCAGCAGCTTGGGGGGAGATACGCAGTATTTT; CDR3aa: CASSLGGDTQYF; j_gene: TRBJ2-3; abundance: -; d_gene: -; len: 12; v_gene: TRBV5-1
CDR3nt: TGTGCCAGCAGCAGAGCTTCCATGAACACTGAAGCTTTCTTT; CDR3aa: CASSRASMNTEAFF; j_gene: TRBJ1-1; abundance: -; d_gene: -; len: 14; v_gene: TRBV3-1/TRBV3-2
CDR3nt: TGTGCCAGCAGGACCCCGGGGGGCCAGTTTGGCTACACCTTC; CDR3aa: CASRTPGGQFGYTF; j_gene: TRBJ1-2; abundance: once; d_gene: -; len: 14; v_gene: TRBV5-4
CDR3nt: TGCGCCAGCAGCTCCAGCGGGGGGTTATCGTACGAGCAGTACTTC; CDR3aa: CASSSSGGLSYEQYF; j_gene: TRBJ2-7; abundance: once; d_gene: TRBD2; len: 15; v_gene: TRBV5-1
CDR3nt: TGTGCCAGCAGTTTGCATACTGGAAACACCATATATTTT; CDR3aa: CASSLHTGNTIYF; j_gene: TRBJ1-3; abundance: few; d_gene: -; len: 13; v_gene: TRBV6-5
CDR3nt: TGCAGCGTTGGTTCAGGGACTAACTATGGCTACACCTTC; CDR3aa: CSVGSGTNYGYTF; j_gene: TRBJ1-2; abundance: -; d_gene: -; len: 13; v_gene: TRBV29-1
CDR3nt: TGCGCCAGCAGCCAAGAGAATACACCTTACAATGAGCAGTTCTTC; CDR3aa: CASSQENTPYNEQFF; j_gene: TRBJ2-1; abundance: -; d_gene: -; len: 15; v_gene: TRBV4-1
CDR3nt: TGTGCCAGCAGCCAAGTTGGGGCAGGTATCGGGGAGCTGTTTTTT; CDR3aa: CASSQVGAGIGELFF; j_gene: TRBJ2-2; abundance: -; d_gene: -; len: 15; v_gene: TRBV14
CDR3nt: TGTGCCAGCAGCTTAATAGCGGGAGGGCTGCGTGAGCAGTTCTTC; CDR3aa: CASSLIAGGLREQFF; j_gene: TRBJ2-1; abundance: -; d_gene: TRBD2; len: 15; v_gene: TRBV5-5
CDR3nt: TGTGCCAGCAGCTTAGGAGGGGGACAGTCAGGAAACATTCAGTACTTC; CDR3aa: CASSLGGGQSGNIQYF; j_gene: TRBJ2-4; abundance: -; d_gene: TRBD1; len: 16; v_gene: TRBV7-9
CDR3nt: TGTGCCAGCAGAGAGGGGACAGGGACCTACAATGAGCAGTTCTTC; CDR3aa: CASREGTGTYNEQFF; j_gene: TRBJ2-1; abundance: -; d_gene: TRBD1; len: 15; v_gene: TRBV6-5
CDR3nt: TGTGCCTGGAGTAGCTCGGGACAGTGGAGTTTTGGAAACACCATATATTTT; CDR3aa: CAWSSSGQWSFGNTIYF; j_gene: TRBJ1-3; abundance: -; d_gene: TRBD1; len: 17; v_gene: TRBV30
CDR3nt: TGTGCCAGCAGTTTCACAGGGGACGAGCAGTACTTC; CDR3aa: CASSFTGDEQYF; j_gene: TRBJ2-7; abundance: -; d_gene: TRBD1; len: 12; v_gene: TRBV6-5
CDR3nt: TGCGCCACCTCGCGGGCGGGGGCCCGCACAGATACGCAGTATTTT; CDR3aa: CATSRAGARTDTQYF; j_gene: TRBJ2-3; abundance: -; d_gene: -; len: 15; v_gene: TRBV5-1
CDR3nt: TGTGCCAGTAGCCAGGGAACTGGAAACACCATATATTTT; CDR3aa: CASSQGTGNTIYF; j_gene: TRBJ1-3; abundance: -; d_gene: -; len: 13; v_gene: TRBV19
CDR3nt: TGCGCCAGCAGCTTGGCCGCGGAAGGGAGCGGGGAGCTGTTTTTT; CDR3aa: CASSLAAEGSGELFF; j_gene: TRBJ2-2; abundance: -; d_gene: -; len: 15; v_gene: TRBV5-1
CDR3nt: TGTGCCAGCAGCTTCGGACAGGGTCGCACAGATACGCAGTATTTT; CDR3aa: CASSFGQGRTDTQYF; j_gene: TRBJ2-3; abundance: -; d_gene: TRBD1; len: 15; v_gene: TRBV11-2
CDR3nt: TGTGCCAGTAGTGTACAGGGGGCAAGGCAGCCCCAGCATTTT; CDR3aa: CASSVQGARQPQHF; j_gene: TRBJ1-5; abundance: -; d_gene: TRBD1; len: 14; v_gene: TRBV19
CDR3nt: TGCGCCAGCAGCCAAGAGGACGGATTAACTGGAAACACCATATATTTT; CDR3aa: CASSQEDGLTGNTIYF; j_gene: TRBJ1-3; abundance: -; d_gene: -; len: 16; v_gene: TRBV4-3
CDR3nt: TGTGCCAGCAGCTTAGGGGGACAGGATTTCTATGAAGCTTTCTTT; CDR3aa: CASSLGGQDFYEAFF; j_gene: TRBJ1-1; abundance: once; d_gene: TRBD1; len: 15; v_gene: TRBV7-6
CDR3nt: TGTGCCAGCAGCCTTCGAGAGCGGTACCCCTACAATGAGCAGTTCTTC; CDR3aa: CASSLRERYPYNEQFF; j_gene: TRBJ2-1; abundance: -; d_gene: -; len: 16; v_gene: TRBV11-1
CDR3nt: TGTGCCAGCAGTGAGACCCGGGACTTCACTGAAGCTTTCTTT; CDR3aa: CASSETRDFTEAFF; j_gene: TRBJ1-1; abundance: -; d_gene: -; len: 14; v_gene: TRBV25-1
CDR3nt: TGTGCCAGCAGTTTACTAGCGGGGCGGACAGATACGCAGTATTTT; CDR3aa: CASSLLAGRTDTQYF; j_gene: TRBJ2-3; abundance: -; d_gene: TRBD2; len: 15; v_gene: TRBV2
CDR3nt: TGTGCCTGGAGTCTGGACAGCAACTCTGGAAACACCATATATTTT; CDR3aa: CAWSLDSNSGNTIYF; j_gene: TRBJ1-3; abundance: -; d_gene: -; len: 15; v_gene: TRBV30
CDR3nt: TGTGCCAGCAGCTTGGTCTGGGTTGAAGAGCTGTTTTTT; CDR3aa: CASSLVWVEELFF; j_gene: TRBJ2-2; abundance: -; d_gene: -; len: 13; v_gene: TRBV5-5
CDR3nt: TGTGCCAGCAGTCCCCCGGGGGAAAAACTGTTTTTT; CDR3aa: CASSPPGEKLFF; j_gene: TRBJ1-4; abundance: -; d_gene: -; len: 12; v_gene: TRBV27
CDR3nt: TGTGCCAGCAGCGTACAAGCGGGAGGGGTAGAGACCCAGTACTTC; CDR3aa: CASSVQAGGVETQYF; j_gene: TRBJ2-5; abundance: -; d_gene: TRBD2; len: 15; v_gene: TRBV9
CDR3nt: TGTGCCAGCAGTGAAGTACTCTCGGCGGGAGAGCAGTACTTC; CDR3aa: CASSEVLSAGEQYF; j_gene: TRBJ2-7; abundance: few; d_gene: -; len: 14; v_gene: TRBV6-1
CDR3nt: TGTGCCAGCAGCCTGCTGACTAGCGGACCGTACGAGCAGTACTTC; CDR3aa: CASSLLTSGPYEQYF; j_gene: TRBJ2-7; abundance: -; d_gene: TRBD2; len: 15; v_gene: TRBV5-5
CDR3nt: TGTGCCAGCAGTTTTTGGCCTAGCGGGGGCGGCCCTGAGCAGTTCTTC; CDR3aa: CASSFWPSGGGPEQFF; j_gene: TRBJ2-1; abundance: -; d_gene: TRBD2; len: 16; v_gene: TRBV27
CDR3nt: TGTGCCAGCAGCCAAGGACCCCGAGAGACCCAGTACTTC; CDR3aa: CASSQGPRETQYF; j_gene: TRBJ2-5; abundance: -; d_gene: -; len: 13; v_gene: TRBV14
CDR3nt: TGTGCCAGCAGCCAAGGGTTGGGCCTTTACTTC; CDR3aa: CASSQGLGLYF; j_gene: TRBJ2-5; abundance: -; d_gene: -; len: 11; v_gene: TRBV3-1/TRBV3-2
CDR3nt: TGTGCCACCAGTCAGCTAGCGGGGGGCGACTACTACAATGAGCAGTTCTTC; CDR3aa: CATSQLAGGDYYNEQFF; j_gene: TRBJ2-1; abundance: -; d_gene: TRBD2; len: 17; v_gene: TRBV15
CDR3nt: TGTGCCATCAGTGTAGGGGGGAACACTGAAGCTTTCTTT; CDR3aa: CAISVGGNTEAFF; j_gene: TRBJ1-1; abundance: -; d_gene: -; len: 13; v_gene: TRBV10-3
CDR3nt: TGTGCCAGCTCTGGACTAGCTGGCTCCTACAATGAGCAGTTCTTC; CDR3aa: CASSGLAGSYNEQFF; j_gene: TRBJ2-1; abundance: -; d_gene: TRBD2; len: 15; v_gene: TRBV3-1/TRBV3-2
CDR3nt: TGCAGCGGGACGGAGCTACCTAACTATGGCTACACCTTC; CDR3aa: CSGTELPNYGYTF; j_gene: TRBJ1-2; abundance: few; d_gene: -; len: 13; v_gene: TRBV29-1
CDR3nt: TGTGCCAGCAGCCCCGGCGGGGACACTGAAGCTTTCTTT; CDR3aa: CASSPGGDTEAFF; j_gene: TRBJ1-1; abundance: -; d_gene: -; len: 13; v_gene: TRBV6-5